The clone carrying this TCR beta chain was recorded a few times. The record originates from a study of patients and donors after allogeneic stem cell transplantation. TCRdb itself ran the RT-PCR reads through MiXCR, one entry per CDR3 protein. The sample holds about 400,000 distinct CDR3 sequences, 16% seen once. The CDR3 contains 14 residues. Trimming took 6 bases from V and 6 from J, leaving 14 bases between them. The germline gives CDR1 MGHDK, CDR2 SYGVNS. Sequencing was performed on blood, either unsorted or a sorted T cell fraction (not recorded which). This receptor was identified in a human donor who was either an allogeneic HSCT recipient or a stem cell or donor lymphocyte infusion donor (not recorded which). It is not recorded whose cells these are; they may come from a transplant donor. The genes are TRBV25-1 and TRBJ2-2; D remains unclear. The CDR3 DNA is TGTGCCAGCAGCGACCTCCCTCCGGCCGGGGAGCTGTTTTTT. Protein product: CASSDLPPAGELFF.